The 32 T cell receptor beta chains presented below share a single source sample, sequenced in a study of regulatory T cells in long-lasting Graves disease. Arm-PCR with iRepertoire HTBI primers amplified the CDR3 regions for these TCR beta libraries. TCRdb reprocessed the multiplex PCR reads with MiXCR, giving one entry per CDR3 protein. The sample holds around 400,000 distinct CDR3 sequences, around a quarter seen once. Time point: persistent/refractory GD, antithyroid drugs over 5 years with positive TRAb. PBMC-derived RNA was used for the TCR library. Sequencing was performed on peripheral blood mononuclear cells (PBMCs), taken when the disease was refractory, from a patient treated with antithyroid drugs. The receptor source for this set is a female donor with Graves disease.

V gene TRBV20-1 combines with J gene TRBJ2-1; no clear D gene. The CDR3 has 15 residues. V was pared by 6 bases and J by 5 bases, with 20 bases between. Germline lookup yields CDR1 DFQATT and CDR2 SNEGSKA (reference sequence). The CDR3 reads CSANPYPWAHNEQFF. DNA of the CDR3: TGCAGTGCCAATCCTTACCCCTGGGCCCACAATGAGCAGTTCTTC.

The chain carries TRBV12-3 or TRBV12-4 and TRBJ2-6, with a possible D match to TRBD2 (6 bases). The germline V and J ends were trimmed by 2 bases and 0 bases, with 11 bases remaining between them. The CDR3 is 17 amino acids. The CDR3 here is CASSLLVGGSGANVLTF. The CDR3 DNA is TGTGCCAGCAGTTTATTGGTGGGGGGCTCTGGGGCCAACGTCCTGACTTTC.

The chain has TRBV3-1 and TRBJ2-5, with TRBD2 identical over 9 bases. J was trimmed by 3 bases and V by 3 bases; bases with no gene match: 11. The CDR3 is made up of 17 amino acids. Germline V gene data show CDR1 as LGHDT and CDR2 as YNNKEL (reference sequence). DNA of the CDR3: TGTGCCAGCAGCCAGGGGATAGCGGGAGCATGGAAAGAGACCCAGTACTTC. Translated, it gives CASSQGIAGAWKETQYF.

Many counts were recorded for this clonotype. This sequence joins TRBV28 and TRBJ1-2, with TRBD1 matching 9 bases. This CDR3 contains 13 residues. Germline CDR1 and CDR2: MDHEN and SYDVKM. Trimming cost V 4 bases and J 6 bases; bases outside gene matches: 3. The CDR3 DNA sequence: TGTGCCAGCAGTTGGGACAGGGCGAATGGCTACACCTTC. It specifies CASSWDRANGYTF.

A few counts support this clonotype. The CDR3 DNA follows: TGTGCCAGCAGTAGGGACAGGGGGCCTGGGCAGCCCCAGCATTTT. It encodes CASSRDRGPGQPQHF. The rearrangement joins TRBV2 to TRBJ1-5, with 12 bases that match TRBD1. Trimming cost V 5 bases and J 7 bases; bases outside gene matches: 6. In germline, CDR1 is SNHLY, CDR2 FYNNEI. This CDR3 is 15 amino acids long.

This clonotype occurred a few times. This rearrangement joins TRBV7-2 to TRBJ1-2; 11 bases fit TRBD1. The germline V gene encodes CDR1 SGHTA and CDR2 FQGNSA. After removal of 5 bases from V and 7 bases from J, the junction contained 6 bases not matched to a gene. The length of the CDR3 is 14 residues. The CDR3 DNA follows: TGTGCCAGCAGCGGTCGGACAGGGGGCGGTGGCTACACCTTC. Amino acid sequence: CASSGRTGGGGYTF.

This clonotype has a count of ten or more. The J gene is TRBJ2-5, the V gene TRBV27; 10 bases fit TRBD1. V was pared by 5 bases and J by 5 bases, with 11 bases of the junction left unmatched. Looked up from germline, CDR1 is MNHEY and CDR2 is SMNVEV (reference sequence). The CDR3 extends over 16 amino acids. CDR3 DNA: TGTGCCAGCAGTCGTACCGGGACAGGGGCAGAGGAGACCCAGTACTTC. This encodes CASSRTGTGAEETQYF.

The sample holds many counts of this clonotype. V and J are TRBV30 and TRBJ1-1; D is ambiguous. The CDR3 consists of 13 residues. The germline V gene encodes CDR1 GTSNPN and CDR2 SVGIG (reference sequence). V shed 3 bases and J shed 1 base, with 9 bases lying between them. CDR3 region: CAWSARANTEAFF. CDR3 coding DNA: TGTGCCTGGAGCGCACGGGCGAACACTGAAGCTTTCTTT. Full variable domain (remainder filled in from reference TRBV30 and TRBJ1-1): SQTIHQWPATLVQPVGSPLSLECTVEGTSNPNLYWYRQAAGRGLQLLFYSVGIGQISSEVPQNLSASRPQDRQFILSSKKLLLSDSGFYLCAWSARANTEAFFGQGTRLTVV.

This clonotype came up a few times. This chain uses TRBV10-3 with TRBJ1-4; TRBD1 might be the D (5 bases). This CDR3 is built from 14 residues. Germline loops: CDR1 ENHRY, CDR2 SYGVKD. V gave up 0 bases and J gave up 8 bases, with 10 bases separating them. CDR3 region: CAISESTRGEKLFF. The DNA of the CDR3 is TGTGCCATCAGTGAGTCGACTCGGGGGGAAAAACTGTTTTTT.

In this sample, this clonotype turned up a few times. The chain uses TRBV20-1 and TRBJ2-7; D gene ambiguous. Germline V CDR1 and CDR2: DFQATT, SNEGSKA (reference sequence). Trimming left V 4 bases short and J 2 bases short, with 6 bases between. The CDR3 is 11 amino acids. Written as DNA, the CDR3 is TGCAGTGCTATCGACACCTACGAGCAGTACTTC. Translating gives CSAIDTYEQYF.

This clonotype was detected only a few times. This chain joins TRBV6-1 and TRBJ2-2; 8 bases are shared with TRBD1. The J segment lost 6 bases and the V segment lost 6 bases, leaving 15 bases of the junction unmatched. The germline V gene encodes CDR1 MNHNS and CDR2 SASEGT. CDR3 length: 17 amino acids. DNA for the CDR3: TGTGCCAGCAGCCAGGGGGCAGGAGCCCTAAAGGCCGGGGAGCTGTTTTTT. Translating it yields CASSQGAGALKAGELFF.

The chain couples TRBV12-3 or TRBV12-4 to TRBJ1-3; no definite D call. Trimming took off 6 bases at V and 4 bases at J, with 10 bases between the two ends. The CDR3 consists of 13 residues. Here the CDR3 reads CASSWLGGNTIYF. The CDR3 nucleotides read TGTGCCAGCAGCTGGTTAGGGGGAAACACCATATATTTT.

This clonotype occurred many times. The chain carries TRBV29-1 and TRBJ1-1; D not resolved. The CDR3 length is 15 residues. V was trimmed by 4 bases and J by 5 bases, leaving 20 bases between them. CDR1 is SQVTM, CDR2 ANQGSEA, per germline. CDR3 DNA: TGCAGCGTTGTGCCCTGGACCGAACGTAAGACTGAAGCTTTCTTT. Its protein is CSVVPWTERKTEAFF.

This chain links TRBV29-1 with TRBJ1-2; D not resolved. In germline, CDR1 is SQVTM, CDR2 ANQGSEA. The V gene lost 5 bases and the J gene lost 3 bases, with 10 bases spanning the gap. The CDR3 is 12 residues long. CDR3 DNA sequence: TGCAGCGTTCTGGGGTTTGACTATGGCTACACCTTC. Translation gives CSVLGFDYGYTF.

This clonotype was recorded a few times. CDR3 DNA: TGTGCCAGCAGCTTAAGGGGCGACAGGGGTGCCTACGAGCAGTACTTC. Protein sequence: CASSLRGDRGAYEQYF. The rearrangement uses TRBV7-9 and TRBJ2-7, with TRBD1 identical over 8 bases. With V trimmed by 2 bases and J by 2 bases, 8 bases remained unmatched. CDR1 and CDR2 (germline): SEHNR, FQNEAQ (reference sequence). This CDR3 is built from 16 residues.

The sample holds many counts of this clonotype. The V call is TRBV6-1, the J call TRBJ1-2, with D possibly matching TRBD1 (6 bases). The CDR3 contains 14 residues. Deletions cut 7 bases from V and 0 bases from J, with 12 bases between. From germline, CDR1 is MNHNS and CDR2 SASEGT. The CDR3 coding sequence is TGTGCCAGCAATTTCGGGACATCTAACTATGGCTACACCTTC. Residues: CASNFGTSNYGYTF.

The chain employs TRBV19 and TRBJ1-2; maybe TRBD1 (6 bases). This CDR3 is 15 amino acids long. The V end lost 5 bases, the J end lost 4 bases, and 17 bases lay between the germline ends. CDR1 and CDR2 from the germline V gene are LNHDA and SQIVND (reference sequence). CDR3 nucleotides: TGTGCCAGTAGTCTACAACCAAAGACAGGCTATGGCTACACCTTC. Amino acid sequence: CASSLQPKTGYGYTF.

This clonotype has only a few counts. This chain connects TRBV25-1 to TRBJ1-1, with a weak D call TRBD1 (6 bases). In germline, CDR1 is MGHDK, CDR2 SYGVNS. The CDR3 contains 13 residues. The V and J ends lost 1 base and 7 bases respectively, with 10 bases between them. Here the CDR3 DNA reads TGTGCCAGCAGTGAATTTAGGGGGGGTGAAGCTTTCTTT. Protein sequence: CASSEFRGGEAFF.

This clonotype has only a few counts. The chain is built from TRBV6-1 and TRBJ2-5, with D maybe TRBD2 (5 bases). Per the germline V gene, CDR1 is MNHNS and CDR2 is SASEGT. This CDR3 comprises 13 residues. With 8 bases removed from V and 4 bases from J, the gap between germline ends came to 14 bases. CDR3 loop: CASGRGYGETQYF. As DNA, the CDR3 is TGTGCCAGCGGGAGAGGGTACGGAGAGACCCAGTACTTC.

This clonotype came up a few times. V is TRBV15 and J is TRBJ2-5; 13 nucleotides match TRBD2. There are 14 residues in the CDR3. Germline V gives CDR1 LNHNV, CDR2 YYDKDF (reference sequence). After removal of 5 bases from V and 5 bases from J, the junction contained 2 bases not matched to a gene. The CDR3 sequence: CATSGGLAGETQYF. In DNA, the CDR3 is TGTGCCACCAGCGGGGGACTAGCGGGGGAGACCCAGTACTTC.

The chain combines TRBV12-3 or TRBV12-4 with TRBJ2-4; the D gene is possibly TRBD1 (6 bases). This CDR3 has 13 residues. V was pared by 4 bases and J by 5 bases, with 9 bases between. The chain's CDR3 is CASSSPGENIQYF. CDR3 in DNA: TGTGCCAGCAGTTCCCCAGGGGAAAACATTCAGTACTTC.

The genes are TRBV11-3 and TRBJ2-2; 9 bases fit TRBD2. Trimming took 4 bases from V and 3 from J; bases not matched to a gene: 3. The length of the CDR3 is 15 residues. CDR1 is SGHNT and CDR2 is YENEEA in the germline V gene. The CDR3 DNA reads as TGTGCCAGCAGCTCTAGCGGGACAGACACCGGGGAGCTGTTTTTT. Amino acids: CASSSSGTDTGELFF.

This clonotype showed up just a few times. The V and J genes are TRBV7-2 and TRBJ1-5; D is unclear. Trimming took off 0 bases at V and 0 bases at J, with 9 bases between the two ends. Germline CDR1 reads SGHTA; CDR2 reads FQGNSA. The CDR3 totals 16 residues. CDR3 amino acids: CASSLAGRNSNQPQHF. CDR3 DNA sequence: TGTGCCAGCAGCTTAGCCGGGCGAAATAGCAATCAGCCCCAGCATTTT.

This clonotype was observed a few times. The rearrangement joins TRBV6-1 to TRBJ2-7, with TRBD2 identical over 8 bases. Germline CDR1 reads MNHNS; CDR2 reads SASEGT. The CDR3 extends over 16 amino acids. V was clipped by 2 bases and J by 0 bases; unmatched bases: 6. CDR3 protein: CASSESSGSGSYEQYF. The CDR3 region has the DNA TGTGCCAGCAGTGAATCGAGCGGGAGCGGCTCCTACGAGCAGTACTTC.

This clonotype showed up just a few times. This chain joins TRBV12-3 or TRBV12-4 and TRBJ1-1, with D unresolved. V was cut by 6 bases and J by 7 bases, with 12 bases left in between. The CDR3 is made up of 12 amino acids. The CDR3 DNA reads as TGTGCCAGCAGCGGCGGAGATATTGAAGCTTTCTTT. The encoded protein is CASSGGDIEAFF.

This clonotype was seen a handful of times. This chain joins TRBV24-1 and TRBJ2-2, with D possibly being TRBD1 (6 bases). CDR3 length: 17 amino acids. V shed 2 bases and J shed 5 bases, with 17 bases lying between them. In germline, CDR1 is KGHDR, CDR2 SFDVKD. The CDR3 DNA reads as TGTGCCACCAGTGATTCGCGTCCCCCCAGGGGAACCGGGGAGCTGTTTTTT. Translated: CATSDSRPPRGTGELFF.

The CDR3: CSAQGTMNTEAFF. The CDR3 nucleotides are TGCAGTGCCCAAGGGACAATGAACACTGAAGCTTTCTTT. The chain combines TRBV20-1 with TRBJ1-1; D possibly corresponds to TRBD1 (6 bases). CDR1 DFQATT and CDR2 SNEGSKA come from the germline V gene (reference sequence). Trimming pared 6 bases from V and 0 bases from J, leaving 11 bases between. CDR3 length: 13 residues.

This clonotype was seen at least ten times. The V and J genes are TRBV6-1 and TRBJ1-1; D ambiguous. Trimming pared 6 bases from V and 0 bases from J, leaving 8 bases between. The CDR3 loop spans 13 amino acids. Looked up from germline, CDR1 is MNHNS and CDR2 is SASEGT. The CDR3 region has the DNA TGTGCCAGCAGCCCATATATGAACACTGAAGCTTTCTTT. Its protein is CASSPYMNTEAFF.

CDR3 residues: CASSLAGGPTEAFF. The CDR3 nucleotides read TGCGCCAGCAGCTTGGCTGGGGGGCCCACTGAAGCTTTCTTT. This chain joins TRBV5-1 and TRBJ1-1; possible D gene TRBD1, 6 bases. Trimming took 0 bases from V and 4 from J, leaving 10 bases between them. The CDR3 is 14 residues long. Germline V lookup: CDR1 SGHRS, CDR2 YFSETQ.

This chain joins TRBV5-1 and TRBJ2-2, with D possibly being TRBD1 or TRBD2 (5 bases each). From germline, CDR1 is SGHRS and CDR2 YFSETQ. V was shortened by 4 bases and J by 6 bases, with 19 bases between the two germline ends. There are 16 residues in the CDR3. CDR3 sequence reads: CASSQGPGPNPGELFF. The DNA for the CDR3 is TGCGCCAGCAGCCAAGGCCCGGGACCAAACCCCGGGGAGCTGTTTTTT. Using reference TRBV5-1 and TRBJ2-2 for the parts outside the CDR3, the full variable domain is KAGVTQTPRYLIKTRGQQVTLSCSPISGHRSVSWYQQTPGQGLQFLFEYFSETQRNKGNFPGRFSGRQFSNSRSEMNVSTLELGDSALYLCASSQGPGPNPGELFFGEGSRLTVL.

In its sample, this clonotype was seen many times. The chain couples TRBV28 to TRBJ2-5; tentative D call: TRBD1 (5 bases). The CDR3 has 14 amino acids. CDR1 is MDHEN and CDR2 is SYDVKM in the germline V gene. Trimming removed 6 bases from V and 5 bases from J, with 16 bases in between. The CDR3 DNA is TGTGCCAGCAGGTACTGGCAGGGTGCTGAGACCCAGTACTTC. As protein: CASRYWQGAETQYF.

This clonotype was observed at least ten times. The CDR3 spells CASSFGLAGAETQYF. The CDR3 DNA sequence: TGTGCCAGCAGCTTCGGACTAGCGGGAGCGGAGACCCAGTACTTC. The rearrangement joins TRBV7-2 to TRBJ2-5; 13 bases agree with TRBD2. In germline, CDR1 is SGHTA, CDR2 FQGNSA. The length of the CDR3 is 15 residues. The ends lost 3 bases at V and 5 bases at J; junction bases unmatched: 3.